This TCR beta chain came from a study of CD8 T cells in ankylosing spondylitis. From the 5' RACE reads, TCRdb called clonotypes with MiXCR, one entry per CDR3 protein. This sample has 250,000 or so distinct CDR3 sequences, with 18% found just once. CDR1 and CDR2 (germline): MDHEN, SYDVKM. V lost 7 bases, J lost 4 bases, and 11 bases lay in between. The CDR3 consists of 12 residues. Study-wide points: Matched ankylosing spondylitis synovial fluid reportedly showed significant enrichment of disease-linked clones.

Details on this clonotype: The antigen is not known.

Sequencing was carried out using blood, either unsorted or a sorted T cell fraction (not recorded which). The origin of this receptor is a male donor with ankylosing spondylitis or in good health (not recorded which). V is TRBV28 and J is TRBJ2-7, with a weak D call TRBD2 (5 bases). The CDR3 loop is CASTGMGYEQYF. The CDR3 DNA follows: TGTGCCAGCACGGGAATGGGTTACGAGCAGTACTTC. Based on the CDR3 plus reference TRBV28 and TRBJ2-7, the full variable domain is DVKVTQSSRYLVKRTGEKVFLECVQDMDHENMFWYRQDPGLGLRLIYFSYDVKMKEKGDIPEGYSVSREKKERFSLILESASTNQTSMYLCASTGMGYEQYFGPGTRLTVT.